This TCR beta chain comes out of a study of shared clonotypes between healthy human individuals. Overall study context: Per donor, three plates held CD4 naive cells, three held CD4 memory, two held CD8 naive and one held CD8 memory. Whole-study results and caveats: Sorted-subset samples were not fully sequenced, rarefaction indicated.

When replicate PCRs were run on sorted subsets, they used about 220 ng DNA, approximately 27,000 T cell genomes. Assay: immunoSEQ multiplex PCR; the TCRdb copy retains only in-frame clones and omits some. This sample has over a million clones, with 95% to 97% found just once. About this clone itself: Its antigen is not identified.

From CD4+ cells came CD45RA+ naive and CD45RA-negative memory subsets. The CDR3 has 15 residues. CDR1 KGHSH and CDR2 LQKENI come from the germline V gene. Trimming pared 4 bases from V and 2 bases from J, leaving 14 bases between. The rearrangement links TRBV18 to TRBJ2-5; a possible D gene is TRBD1 (7 bases). The sequence was obtained from a man younger than 45 in good health. The specimen was naive CD4+ T cells sorted from blood. Subset here: CD45RA+ positively selected. CDR3 nucleotide sequence: TGTGCCAGCTCACTTCCAGGGGGGATTCAAGAGACCCAGTACTTC. It translates to CASSLPGGIQETQYF. Drawing the rest from reference TRBV18 and TRBJ2-5, the complete variable domain is NAGVMQNPRHLVRRRGQEARLRCSPMKGHSHVYWYRQLPEEGLKFMVYLQKENIIDESGMPKERFSAEFPKEGPSILRIQQVVRGDSAAYFCASSLPGGIQETQYFGPGTRLLVL.